Listed here are 29 T cell receptor beta chains from one sample, sequenced in a study of human T cells and chemical hapten exposure. TCRdb processed the RACE reads anew with MiXCR; each CDR3 protein has one entry. Altogether 70,000 to 100,000 distinct CDR3 sequences are present, roughly 7.2% being singletons, with the ten largest covering 1.5% to 1.9%. Regarding time point: patch test 1, 2 weeks after DPC sensitization. Treatment in this sample: therapeutic diphenylcyclopropenone sensitization with weekly scalp DPC. Sequencing used whole blood, obtained in connection with sensitization to the hapten diphenylcyclopropenone (DPC). Receptor source: a young woman with alopecia areata. Some clones in this sample may be carry-over from other donors' samples.

The sample holds a few counts of this clonotype. The gene calls are TRBV5-6 and TRBJ2-1; possible D gene TRBD2, 6 bases. The germline CDR1 and CDR2 sequences are SGHDT and YYEEEE. The CDR3 is 13 amino acids. Trimming stripped 0 bases from V and 5 bases from J, with 6 bases between. CDR3 nucleotides: TGTGCCAGCAGCTTGGCGGGAGACAATGAGCAGTTCTTC. This encodes CASSLAGDNEQFF.

The gene calls are TRBV7-9 and TRBJ2-3; D is undetermined. CDR3 length: 16 residues. Trimming shortened V by 5 bases and J by 1 base, and 16 bases separated the two germline ends. CDR1 is SEHNR, CDR2 FQNEAQ, per germline (reference sequence). This CDR3 reads CASSLWAQQGTDTQYF. CDR3 sequence (DNA): TGTGCCAGCAGCCTCTGGGCCCAGCAGGGCACAGATACGCAGTATTTT.

This clonotype was picked up many times. CDR3 in amino acids: CASSLGAGNEKLFF. CDR3 bases: TGTGCCAGCAGCTTAGGCGCGGGAAATGAAAAACTGTTTTTT. V usage is TRBV7-9 and J usage is TRBJ1-4; D unclear. Germline V CDR1 and CDR2: SEHNR, FQNEAQ (reference sequence). CDR3 size: 14 residues. V was clipped by 1 base and J by 5 bases, with 8 bases between them.

This clonotype turned up a few times. This chain links TRBV20-1 with TRBJ2-5; D uncertain. Looked up from germline, CDR1 is DFQATT and CDR2 is SNEGSKA (reference sequence). V was clipped by 3 bases and J by 2 bases, with 10 bases between them. The CDR3 length is 13 residues. CDR3 sequence: CSARSPQQETQYF. The DNA of the CDR3 is TGCAGTGCTAGGTCTCCCCAGCAAGAGACCCAGTACTTC.

There are many counts of this clonotype. The V gene is TRBV20-1, the J gene TRBJ1-6; unclear D gene. This CDR3 spans 13 amino acids. Trimming removed 1 base at V and 10 bases at J, with 11 bases between. In germline, CDR1 is DFQATT, CDR2 SNEGSKA (reference sequence). The CDR3 DNA reads as TGCAGTGCTAGAGGACCACTGTACTCACCCCTCCACTTT. This encodes CSARGPLYSPLHF.

This clonotype was seen many times. The chain uses TRBV29-1 and TRBJ1-5; no reliable D call. The CDR3 runs 13 residues. Germline V CDR1 and CDR2: SQVTM, ANQGSEA. V lost 4 bases and J lost 1, with 8 bases in between. Here the CDR3 DNA reads TGCAGCGTTGGGAAAGGGAGCAATCAGCCCCAGCATTTT. Residues: CSVGKGSNQPQHF.

The sample holds many counts of this clonotype. The chain uses TRBV7-8 and TRBJ2-7; no reliable D call. CDR3 length equals 13 residues. Germline CDR1 reads SGHVS; CDR2 reads FQNEAQ. Trimming removed 1 base at V and 6 bases at J, with 10 bases between. The CDR3 loop reads CASSLGHPGEQYF. The CDR3 DNA reads as TGTGCCAGCAGCTTAGGACACCCGGGCGAGCAGTACTTC.

Many counts were recorded for this clonotype. The DNA of the CDR3 is TGCAGTGCTAGTTGGCGTCGGTCAGGGGGTACCCCCCGCACAGATACGCAGTATTTT. Its protein is CSASWRRSGGTPRTDTQYF. This sequence joins TRBV20-1 and TRBJ2-3; the match to TRBD1 covers 7 bases. Trimming cost V 3 bases and J 1 base; bases outside gene matches: 19. There are 19 residues in the CDR3. The germline V gene encodes CDR1 DFQATT and CDR2 SNEGSKA (reference sequence).

The gene calls are TRBV2 and TRBJ1-1, with a weak D call TRBD1 (6 bases). Trimming removed 6 bases at V and 0 bases at J, with 8 bases between. Per germline, CDR1 SNHLY and CDR2 FYNNEI. This CDR3 is built from 13 residues. CDR3 in amino acids: CASRGQMNTEAFF. CDR3 DNA sequence: TGTGCCAGCAGGGGACAAATGAACACTGAAGCTTTCTTT.

This clonotype was recorded at least ten times. The genes are TRBV9 and TRBJ2-3, with no clear D. The V end was cut by 3 bases, the J end by 6 bases, with 8 bases between. The CDR3 loop spans 12 amino acids. Germline CDR1 reads SGDLS; CDR2 reads YYNGEE. As DNA, the CDR3 is TGTGCCAGCAGCGATCAGTTCGATACGCAGTATTTT. Translation gives CASSDQFDTQYF.

In its sample, this clonotype was seen a few times. The rearrangement uses TRBV7-2 and TRBJ2-3, with D perhaps TRBD2 (6 bases). From germline, CDR1 is SGHTA and CDR2 FQGNSA. The V end was cut by 1 base, the J end by 1 base, with 18 bases between. CDR3 length equals 18 residues. CDR3 sequence (DNA): TGTGCCAGCAGCTTAGATAGGCCTAGCTGGGGGGGCACAGATACGCAGTATTTT. Amino acid sequence: CASSLDRPSWGGTDTQYF.

The rearrangement joins TRBV6-6 to TRBJ2-7; the D call may be TRBD1 or TRBD2 (5 bases each). Trimming shortened V by 2 bases and J by 0 bases, and 8 bases separated the two germline ends. Germline loops: CDR1 MNHNY, CDR2 SVGAGI (reference sequence). This CDR3 region has 14 residues. The CDR3 region is CASSYVGDSYEQYF. DNA of the CDR3: TGTGCCAGCAGTTACGTGGGGGACTCCTACGAGCAGTACTTC.

There are many counts of this clonotype. V is TRBV2 and J is TRBJ1-4; D is perhaps TRBD1 (6 bases). Germline values: CDR1 SNHLY, CDR2 FYNNEI. Trimming took off 7 bases at V and 5 bases at J, with 11 bases between the two ends. This CDR3 region has 13 residues. The CDR3 DNA reads as TGTGCCAGCAAAGTACAGGGAAATGAAAAACTGTTTTTT. It yields the protein CASKVQGNEKLFF.

This clonotype was seen many times. The chain recombines TRBV11-3 with TRBJ2-3; D unclear. From germline, CDR1 is SGHNT and CDR2 YENEEA. V lost 5 bases, J lost 1 base, and 10 bases lay in between. This CDR3 is 14 amino acids long. In nucleotides, the CDR3 is TGTGCCAGCAGCCAGGTAACTGGCACAGATACGCAGTATTTT. Translated: CASSQVTGTDTQYF.

This clonotype was detected ten times or more. The chain links TRBV11-2 to TRBJ2-1, with D perhaps matching TRBD2 (5 bases). The CDR3 length is 16 residues. Per germline, CDR1 SGHAT and CDR2 FQNNGV. Trimming removed 5 bases at V and 4 bases at J, with 18 bases between. DNA for the CDR3: TGTGCCAGCAGCCCCCGGACTGTTTGGGCGTACAATGAGCAGTTCTTC. This codes for CASSPRTVWAYNEQFF.

This clonotype was seen only a few times. The CDR3 nucleotides read TGTGCCAGCAGTGAAGAGACAGGGAGCTCCTACGAGCAGTACTTC. Translating gives CASSEETGSSYEQYF. The chain joins TRBV6-1 to TRBJ2-7; the match to TRBD1 covers 7 bases. CDR1 MNHNS and CDR2 SASEGT come from the germline V gene. The CDR3 spans 15 residues. Germline trimming cut 1 base from V and 0 bases from J; bases unmatched to any gene: 3.

This clonotype was found once. The rearrangement uses TRBV5-1 and TRBJ1-5; D remains unclear. The CDR3 length is 14 residues. The germline gives CDR1 SGHRS, CDR2 YFSETQ. With 0 bases removed from V and 5 bases from J, the gap between germline ends came to 9 bases. As DNA, the CDR3 is TGCGCCAGCAGCTTGGGAGGTCTTGATCAGCCCCAGCATTTT. Translating it yields CASSLGGLDQPQHF.

This clonotype was recorded many times. This chain uses TRBV2 with TRBJ2-7; D gene uncertain. Trimming stripped 5 bases from V and 3 bases from J, with 5 bases between. There are 11 residues in the CDR3. Germline lookup yields CDR1 SNHLY and CDR2 FYNNEI. The CDR3 protein is CASSYNYEQYF. For the CDR3, the DNA is TGTGCCAGCAGTTACAACTACGAGCAGTACTTC. The entire variable domain, with the rest obtained from reference TRBV2 and TRBJ2-7, is as follows: EPEVTQTPSHQVTQMGQEVILRCVPISNHLYFYWYRQILGQKVEFLVSFYNNEISEKSEIFDDQFSVERPDGSNFTLKIRSTKLEDSAMYFCASSYNYEQYFGPGTRLTVT.

A single count supports this clonotype. This may be a read error, as it is one base from a much larger clone. This rearrangement joins TRBV5-8 to TRBJ2-1, with unresolved D. The CDR3 spans 13 residues. Between the trimmed V and J ends, which lost 3 bases and 2 bases, there was a span of 6 bases. CDR1 is SGHTS, CDR2 YDEGEE, per germline. This CDR3 is CASSSQTYNEQFF. CDR3 nucleotides: TGTGCCAGCAGCTCCCAGACCTACAATGAGCAGTTCTTC.

This clonotype was seen a handful of times. This rearrangement joins TRBV7-3 to TRBJ1-1; the D is unclear. Between the trimmed V and J ends, which lost 2 bases and 5 bases, there was a span of 9 bases. Germline lookup yields CDR1 SGHTA and CDR2 FQGTGA. The CDR3 extends over 13 amino acids. For the CDR3, the DNA is TGTGCCAGCAGCTTAGGTAGTGGGACTGAAGCTTTCTTT. Its translation: CASSLGSGTEAFF.

Only a few counts were recorded for this clonotype. The V call is TRBV14, the J call TRBJ1-1; D is uncertain. The CDR3 runs 16 residues. Per germline, CDR1 SGHDN and CDR2 FVKESK. V gave up 0 bases and J gave up 1 base, with 12 bases separating them. The CDR3 sequence is CASSQETPWGNTEAFF. Written as DNA, the CDR3 is TGTGCCAGCAGCCAAGAAACGCCATGGGGGAACACTGAAGCTTTCTTT.

This chain uses TRBV19 with TRBJ1-1; D unresolved. Trimming stripped 6 bases from V and 2 bases from J, with 7 bases between. Germline lookup yields CDR1 LNHDA and CDR2 SQIVND (reference sequence). The CDR3 covers 12 residues. The CDR3 sequence is CASRTSNTEAFF. The CDR3 region has the DNA TGTGCCAGTAGAACGTCTAACACTGAAGCTTTCTTT.

The chain has TRBV9 and TRBJ1-1, with D uncertain. V gave up 3 bases and J gave up 0 bases, with 12 bases separating them. Germline values: CDR1 SGDLS, CDR2 YYNGEE. CDR3 length: 15 amino acids. For the CDR3, the DNA is TGTGCCAGCAGCGGGCCGGGGAGTTTGAACACTGAAGCTTTCTTT. Its translation is CASSGPGSLNTEAFF.

This clonotype was counted many times. This chain joins TRBV29-1 and TRBJ2-1, with D hard to call. CDR3 size: 11 residues. V was shortened by 4 bases and J by 9 bases, with 10 bases between the two germline ends. CDR1 and CDR2 (germline): SQVTM, ANQGSEA. CDR3 in amino acids: CSVAFIGEQFF. The CDR3 bases are TGCAGCGTTGCCTTTATCGGTGAGCAGTTCTTC.

The chain uses TRBV20-1 and TRBJ1-5; D not certain. In germline, CDR1 is DFQATT, CDR2 SNEGSKA (reference sequence). The CDR3 sequence is 20 residues long. V lost 3 bases, J lost 0 bases, and 27 bases lay in between. CDR3 nucleotide sequence: TGCAGTGCTAGTAACCCCCGCGTGTCAAACCCCTATTATAGCAATCAGCCCCAGCATTTT. Its protein product is CSASNPRVSNPYYSNQPQHF.

The rearrangement links TRBV18 to TRBJ1-1; D possibly corresponds to TRBD1 (5 bases). The CDR3 consists of 17 residues. V was cut by 3 bases and J by 3 bases, with 20 bases left in between. Germline V CDR1 and CDR2: KGHSH, LQKENI. The CDR3 nucleotides are TGTGCCAGCTCACCCCGGACCGGATTAACGGGGGACACTGAAGCTTTCTTT. Protein product: CASSPRTGLTGDTEAFF. Based on the CDR3 plus reference TRBV18 and TRBJ1-1, the full variable domain is NAGVMQNPRHLVRRRGQEARLRCSPMKGHSHVYWYRQLPEEGLKFMVYLQKENIIDESGMPKERFSAEFPKEGPSILRIQQVVRGDSAAYFCASSPRTGLTGDTEAFFGQGTRLTVV.

This clonotype was observed at least ten times. The genes are TRBV10-3 and TRBJ1-3; 11 positions agree with TRBD1. Germline values: CDR1 ENHRY, CDR2 SYGVKD. The J segment lost 0 bases and the V segment lost 4 bases, leaving 8 bases of the junction unmatched. This CDR3 is built from 18 residues. The CDR3 is CAISVGQGALRSGNTIYF. DNA of the CDR3: TGTGCCATCAGTGTTGGACAGGGGGCACTACGCTCTGGAAACACCATATATTTT.

This clonotype came up many times. The genes are TRBV5-6 and TRBJ2-3; 8 bases map to TRBD1. The CDR3 sequence is 15 residues long. The V gene's germline CDR1 is SGHDT and CDR2 YYEEEE. V gave up 3 bases and J gave up 0 bases; unmatched junction bases: 3. CDR3 bases: TGTGCCAGCAGCTATGGACAGGGAAGCACAGATACGCAGTATTTT. It specifies CASSYGQGSTDTQYF.

This clonotype appeared many times. The chain recombines TRBV27 with TRBJ1-5; D remains unclear. Germline CDR1 and CDR2: MNHEY and SMNVEV (reference sequence). This CDR3 comprises 15 residues. Trimming removed 2 bases at V and 3 bases at J, with 11 bases between. CDR3 amino acids: CASSLTGPNNQPQHF. CDR3 bases: TGTGCCAGCAGTTTAACGGGTCCTAACAATCAGCCCCAGCATTTT.